What follows are 19 T cell receptor beta chains derived from one specimen sequenced in a study of CD8 T cells in Susac syndrome. An input of about 0.5 to 1 ug of RNA was subjected to reverse transcription using random hexamers. TCRdb passed the immunoSEQ multiplex PCR reads through MiXCR, listing each CDR3 protein once. The table records about 130,000 distinct CDR3 sequences, about 90% of them present only once. Sequenced input: CD8+ T cells from PBMCs. All receptors come from a human donor with multiple sclerosis.

V is TRBV10-2 and J is TRBJ2-5; 11 positions agree with TRBD2. CDR3 length: 14 residues. V gave up 4 bases and J gave up 4 bases; unmatched junction bases: 2. Germline V CDR1 and CDR2: WSHSY, SAAADI. The CDR3 DNA reads as TGCGCCAGCAGTGTTAGCGGGAGGGGAGAGACCCAGTACTTC. As protein: CASSVSGRGETQYF.

This chain links TRBV3-1 with TRBJ2-3, with D maybe TRBD2 (5 bases). This CDR3 region has 16 residues. Germline-derived CDR1 and CDR2 are LGHDT and YNNKEL (reference sequence). V was trimmed by 4 bases and J by 2 bases, leaving 16 bases between them. The CDR3 reads CASSPFLSGITDTQYF. The CDR3 DNA follows: TGTGCCAGCAGCCCTTTCTTGTCGGGGATCACAGATACGCAGTATTTT.

This clonotype was detected only once. This sequence joins TRBV6-5 and TRBJ2-1, with 8 bases matching TRBD2. The CDR3 runs 15 residues. Trimming cost V 4 bases and J 4 bases; bases outside gene matches: 6. Germline CDR1 reads MNHEY; CDR2 reads SVGAGI. CDR3 in amino acids: CASSFSGSGYNEQFF. In DNA form, the CDR3 reads TGTGCCAGCAGTTTCAGCGGGAGTGGGTACAATGAGCAGTTCTTC.

The genes are TRBV29-1 and TRBJ2-7, with a weak D call TRBD2 (5 bases). The CDR3 runs to 10 residues. In germline, CDR1 is SQVTM, CDR2 ANQGSEA. Trimming removed 6 bases from V and 7 bases from J, with 10 bases in between. CDR3 nucleotides: TGCAGCGTGGACTCGGGGGAGCAGTACTTC. Amino acid sequence: CSVDSGEQYF.

The chain is built from TRBV6-4 and TRBJ1-1, with D possibly being TRBD1 (6 bases). Germline V lookup: CDR1 MRHNA, CDR2 SNTAGT. The length of the CDR3 is 12 residues. Trimming pared 10 bases from V and 1 base from J, leaving 10 bases between. The CDR3 nucleotides are TGTGCCACCAGGGGCCCGAACACTGAAGCTTTCTTT. Amino acids: CATRGPNTEAFF.

The CDR3 nucleotides are TGTGCCTGGATTTGGTTTGGAGACAGGTACAGGAGGGGTAGCAATCAGCCCCAGCATTTT. This gives the protein CAWIWFGDRYRRGSNQPQHF. The J gene is TRBJ1-5, the V gene TRBV30, with D possibly matching TRBD1 (6 bases). The CDR3 contains 20 residues. V was shortened by 4 bases and J by 0 bases, with 28 bases between the two germline ends. CDR1 and CDR2 from the germline V gene are GTSNPN and SVGIG (reference sequence).

This chain uses TRBV9 with TRBJ2-2, with 9 bases matching TRBD2. V dropped 0 bases and J dropped 0; count of bases not matched to a gene: 3. The CDR3 spans 17 residues. In germline, CDR1 is SGDLS, CDR2 YYNGEE. The CDR3: CASSVVREGPNTGELFF. CDR3 bases: TGTGCCAGCAGCGTAGTGCGGGAGGGCCCGAACACCGGGGAGCTGTTTTTT.

The chain joins TRBV4-3 to TRBJ2-2; a weak D match, TRBD1 (6 bases). This CDR3 has 16 residues. The germline gives CDR1 LGHNA, CDR2 YSLEER. V was clipped by 3 bases and J by 3 bases, with 14 bases between them. CDR3 sequence reads: CASSHVQGIHTGELFF. CDR3 sequence (DNA): TGCGCCAGCAGCCATGTACAGGGCATCCACACCGGGGAGCTGTTTTTT.

This clonotype was seen just once. The chain uses TRBV2 and TRBJ2-6; D remains unclear. From germline, CDR1 is SNHLY and CDR2 FYNNEI. V dropped 6 bases and J dropped 0 bases, with 6 bases sitting between them. The CDR3 is made up of 14 amino acids. In DNA, the CDR3 is TGTGCCAGCAGGAGCTCCTCTGGGGCCAACGTCCTGACTTTC. It specifies CASRSSSGANVLTF.

This chain connects TRBV28 to TRBJ2-3, with 8 bases lining up with TRBD2. The J segment lost 4 bases and the V segment lost 2 bases, leaving 5 bases of the junction unmatched. This CDR3 spans 15 amino acids. The germline V gene has CDR1 MDHEN and CDR2 SYDVKM. The DNA of the CDR3 is TGTGCCAGCAGTTTAGGGAGCGGGGGTCCAGATACGCAGTATTTT. Translation gives CASSLGSGGPDTQYF.

The V and J genes are TRBV20-1 and TRBJ2-1; 12 bases are a match to TRBD2. CDR3 length equals 16 residues. V lost 3 bases, J lost 4 bases, and 7 bases stayed unmatched. In germline, CDR1 is DFQATT, CDR2 SNEGSKA (reference sequence). This CDR3 is CSASDLAGGLYNEQFF. CDR3 bases: TGCAGTGCTAGCGACCTAGCGGGAGGGTTATACAATGAGCAGTTCTTC.

The chain combines TRBV29-1 with TRBJ2-7; TRBD2 aligns across 9 bases. The CDR3 totals 13 residues. V shed 4 bases, J shed 2 bases, and the junction held 3 bases outside the gene matches. CDR1 is SQVTM, CDR2 ANQGSEA, per germline. The CDR3 loop is CSVVTSGAYEQYF. The CDR3 region has the DNA TGCAGCGTTGTGACTAGCGGTGCCTACGAGCAGTACTTC.

This sequence joins TRBV7-6 and TRBJ1-5, with D uncertain. Trimming removed 0 bases at V and 2 bases at J, with 14 bases between. This CDR3 region has 17 residues. CDR1 SGHVS and CDR2 FNYEAQ come from the germline V gene. The CDR3 here is CASSLAPSISGNQPQHF. The CDR3, as DNA: TGTGCCAGCAGCTTAGCCCCATCCATTTCGGGCAATCAGCCCCAGCATTTT.

The rearrangement uses TRBV13 and TRBJ2-7; possible D gene TRBD2, 6 bases. The CDR3 runs to 16 residues. Germline V CDR1 and CDR2: PRHDT, FYEKMQ (reference sequence). V dropped 3 bases and J dropped 1 base, with 16 bases sitting between them. The CDR3 nucleotides read TGTGCCAGCAGCTTCGGGGGAGGAATGGGGTCCTACGAGCAGTACTTC. Protein sequence: CASSFGGGMGSYEQYF.

This sequence joins TRBV6-5 and TRBJ1-2; D call uncertain. Per germline, CDR1 MNHEY and CDR2 SVGAGI. V dropped 2 bases and J dropped 8 bases, with 12 bases sitting between them. This CDR3 has 13 residues. The CDR3 sequence: CASSYAGGGGYTF. The CDR3 DNA sequence: TGTGCCAGCAGTTACGCCGGTGGAGGCGGCTACACCTTC.

The V and J genes are TRBV20-1 and TRBJ1-2, with D uncertain. CDR3 length equals 17 residues. V was cut by 0 bases and J by 4 bases, with 21 bases left in between. Looked up from germline, CDR1 is DFQATT and CDR2 is SNEGSKA (reference sequence). CDR3 region: CSARDRGRLTMSYGYTF. As DNA, the CDR3 is TGCAGTGCTAGAGATCGCGGTCGTCTAACTATGAGCTATGGCTACACCTTC.

This clonotype was recorded once. The chain couples TRBV7-8 to TRBJ1-1, with 10 nucleotides matching TRBD1. CDR3 length: 14 amino acids. Germline V gene lookup returns CDR1 SGHVS and CDR2 FQNEAQ. J was trimmed by 4 bases and V by 5 bases; bases with no gene match: 4. The CDR3 region is CASSRTGGSTEAFF. The CDR3 bases are TGTGCCAGCAGCCGGACAGGGGGAAGCACTGAAGCTTTCTTT.

The J gene is TRBJ2-7, the V gene TRBV29-1, with 9 nucleotides matching TRBD1. The CDR3 has 17 residues. The germline gives CDR1 SQVTM, CDR2 ANQGSEA. V lost 2 bases and J lost 0; bases outside the gene matches: 11. The CDR3 is CSVERGGTGGFSYEQYF. The CDR3 region has the DNA TGCAGCGTTGAAAGGGGTGGTACAGGGGGCTTCTCCTACGAGCAGTACTTC.

The chain links TRBV29-1 to TRBJ2-7; D is tentatively TRBD1 or TRBD2 (5 bases each). The CDR3 sequence is 14 residues long. Germline V gene sequence: CDR1 SQVTM, CDR2 ANQGSEA. Trimming cost V 6 bases and J 7 bases, with 22 bases left between them. CDR3 nucleotides: TGCAGCGTCCCCTATCCAGGGTCCCCGGGGGAGCAGTACTTC. It specifies CSVPYPGSPGEQYF.